Below are 10 T cell receptor beta chains sequenced from a single sample in a study of shared clonotypes between healthy human individuals. The data were produced by immunoSEQ multiplex PCR, yet TCRdb's version contains in-frame clones alone and is incomplete. Counted here are about 1.5 million clones, 95% to 99% occurring once; the ten biggest clones make up roughly 0.42%. The specimen sequenced was naive CD4+ T cells sorted from blood. Stated subset: CD45RA+ positively selected. Receptors originate from a man aged 25 to 45 in good health.

This clone has only one observation. The chain combines TRBV5-6 with TRBJ2-5, with 7 bases fitting TRBD1. The CDR3 spans 13 residues. The germline V gene encodes CDR1 SGHDT and CDR2 YYEEEE. Germline trimming cut 2 bases from V and 4 bases from J; bases unmatched to any gene: 2. The CDR3: CASSFRDRETQYF. In nucleotides, the CDR3 is TGTGCCAGCAGCTTTCGGGACAGAGAGACCCAGTACTTC.

This chain links TRBV7-8 with TRBJ2-7; possible D gene TRBD2, 5 bases. This CDR3 has 15 residues. V shed 1 base and J shed 0 bases, with 10 bases lying between them. The germline V gene encodes CDR1 SGHVS and CDR2 FQNEAQ. CDR3: CASSLVRGSSYEQYF. DNA for the CDR3: TGTGCCAGCAGCTTAGTTCGAGGGAGCTCCTACGAGCAGTACTTC.

A few counts support this clone. CDR3 coding DNA: TGTGCCAGTAGTATAACCGGGACAAAGGGGGCTTTCTTT. Translated, it gives CASSITGTKGAFF. V is TRBV19 and J is TRBJ1-1, with a weak D call TRBD1 (6 bases). CDR1 is LNHDA and CDR2 is SQIVND in the germline V gene (reference sequence). Between the trimmed V and J ends, which lost 2 bases and 11 bases, there was a span of 15 bases. There are 13 residues in the CDR3.

The chain uses TRBV27 and TRBJ2-7; 9 bases map to TRBD1. The trim removed 5 bases at V and 3 bases at J, leaving 8 bases unmatched. Germline V gene data show CDR1 as MNHEY and CDR2 as SMNVEV (reference sequence). The CDR3 consists of 15 residues. The CDR3 bases are TGTGCCAGCAGTGCCTCACAGGGGGCGGGCTACGAGCAGTACTTC. This sequence encodes CASSASQGAGYEQYF.

The rearrangement links TRBV10-3 to TRBJ2-5; the D is unclear. The CDR3 covers 13 residues. V was trimmed by 2 bases and J by 1 base, leaving 5 bases between them. CDR1 is ENHRY and CDR2 is SYGVKD in the germline V gene. For the CDR3, the DNA is TGTGCCATCAGTGAGGCGATCCAAGAGACCCAGTACTTC. Protein: CAISEAIQETQYF.

The chain joins TRBV5-6 to TRBJ2-7, with TRBD1 as a possible D gene (5 bases). The CDR3 extends over 15 amino acids. Germline V gene data show CDR1 as SGHDT and CDR2 as YYEEEE. Trimming removed 1 base at V and 2 bases at J, with 13 bases between. CDR3 coding DNA: TGTGCCAGCAGCTTGCCAGGGATTGGTCCCTACGAGCAGTACTTC. It is translated as CASSLPGIGPYEQYF. Full variable domain (missing parts from reference TRBV5-6 and TRBJ2-7): DAGVTQSPTHLIKTRGQQVTLRCSPKSGHDTVSWYQQALGQGPQFIFQYYEEEERQRGNFPDRFSGHQFPNYSSELNVNALLLGDSALYLCASSLPGIGPYEQYFGPGTRLTVT.

The chain carries TRBV6-5 and TRBJ2-1; no clear D. Germline-derived CDR1 and CDR2 are MNHEY and SVGAGI. Trimming took off 2 bases at V and 6 bases at J, with 11 bases between the two ends. The CDR3 spans 14 residues. CDR3 region: CASSYLSGGNEQFF. The CDR3 DNA reads as TGTGCCAGCAGTTACCTCTCTGGCGGCAATGAGCAGTTCTTC.

Comments on this clone: This sample includes further DNA sequences coding for the same CDR3. This rearrangement joins TRBV5-1 to TRBJ2-1; 11 positions agree with TRBD2. The trim removed 4 bases at V and 7 bases at J, leaving 4 bases unmatched. In germline, CDR1 is SGHRS, CDR2 YFSETQ. The CDR3 runs 14 residues. The CDR3 loop reads CASSPGLADNEQFF. DNA of the CDR3: TGCGCCAGCAGCCCGGGACTAGCGGATAATGAGCAGTTCTTC. Using reference TRBV5-1 and TRBJ2-1 for the parts outside the CDR3, the full variable domain is KAGVTQTPRYLIKTRGQQVTLSCSPISGHRSVSWYQQTPGQGLQFLFEYFSETQRNKGNFPGRFSGRQFSNSRSEMNVSTLELGDSALYLCASSPGLADNEQFFGPGTRLTVL.

This chain joins TRBV9 and TRBJ1-5; D gene ambiguous. Trimming pared 3 bases from V and 7 bases from J, leaving 17 bases between. In germline, CDR1 is SGDLS, CDR2 YYNGEE. The CDR3 has 15 residues. Here the CDR3 DNA reads TGTGCCAGCAGCGCGTCTATAATTGTCGGGCAGCCCCAGCATTTT. Translating it yields CASSASIIVGQPQHF.

V usage is TRBV10-3 and J usage is TRBJ2-5; D may be TRBD1 (5 bases). The CDR3 runs to 14 residues. The germline V gene encodes CDR1 ENHRY and CDR2 SYGVKD. V was pared by 3 bases and J by 3 bases, with 11 bases between. The CDR3 loop reads CAISEGADKETQYF. CDR3 nucleotides: TGTGCCATCAGTGAAGGGGCAGATAAAGAGACCCAGTACTTC.